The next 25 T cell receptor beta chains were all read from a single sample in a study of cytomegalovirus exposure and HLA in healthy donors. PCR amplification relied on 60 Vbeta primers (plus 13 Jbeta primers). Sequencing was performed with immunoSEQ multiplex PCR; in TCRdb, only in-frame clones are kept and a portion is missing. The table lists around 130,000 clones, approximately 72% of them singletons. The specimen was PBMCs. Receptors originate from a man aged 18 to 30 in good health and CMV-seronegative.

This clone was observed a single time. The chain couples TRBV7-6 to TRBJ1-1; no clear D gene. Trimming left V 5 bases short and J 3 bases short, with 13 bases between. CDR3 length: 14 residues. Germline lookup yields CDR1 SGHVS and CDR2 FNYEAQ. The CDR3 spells CASSIRPGDTEAFF. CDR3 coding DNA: TGTGCCAGCAGCATTAGGCCCGGGGACACTGAAGCTTTCTTT.

CDR3 in amino acids: CASSYPGGGYTF. The CDR3 coding sequence is TGTGCCAGCAGTTACCCTGGGGGGGGCTACACCTTC. The V call is TRBV6-5, the J call TRBJ1-2; D may be TRBD1 (5 bases). The CDR3 contains 12 residues. Deletions cut 2 bases from V and 8 bases from J, with 9 bases between. Germline lookup yields CDR1 MNHEY and CDR2 SVGAGI.

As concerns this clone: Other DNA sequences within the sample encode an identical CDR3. The CDR3 DNA reads TGTGCCAGCACCCCAGGGAGGACCGGGGAGCTGTTTTTT. Amino acids: CASTPGRTGELFF. This chain uses TRBV6-6 with TRBJ2-2, with D perhaps matching TRBD2 (6 bases). V lost 7 bases, J lost 5 bases, and 11 bases lay in between. Germline V gene lookup returns CDR1 MNHNY and CDR2 SVGAGI (reference sequence). CDR3 length: 13 amino acids.

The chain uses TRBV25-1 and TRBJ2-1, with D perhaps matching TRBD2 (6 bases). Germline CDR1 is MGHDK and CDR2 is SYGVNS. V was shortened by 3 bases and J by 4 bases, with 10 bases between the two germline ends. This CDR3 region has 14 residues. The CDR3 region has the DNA TGTGCCAGCAGTGATCGGGGGTATTACAATGAGCAGTTCTTC. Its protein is CASSDRGYYNEQFF. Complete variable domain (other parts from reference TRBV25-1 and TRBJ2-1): EADIYQTPRYLVIGTGKKITLECSQTMGHDKMYWYQQDPGMELHLIHYSYGVNSTEKGDLSSESTVSRIRTEHFPLTLESARPSHTSQYLCASSDRGYYNEQFFGPGTRLTVL.

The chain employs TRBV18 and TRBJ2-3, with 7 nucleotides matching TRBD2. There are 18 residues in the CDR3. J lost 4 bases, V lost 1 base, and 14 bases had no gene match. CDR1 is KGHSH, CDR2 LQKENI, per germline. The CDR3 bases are TGTGCCAGCTCACCACGGGTTTTGGAGGGGAGGGCCGCAGATACGCAGTATTTT. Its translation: CASSPRVLEGRAADTQYF.

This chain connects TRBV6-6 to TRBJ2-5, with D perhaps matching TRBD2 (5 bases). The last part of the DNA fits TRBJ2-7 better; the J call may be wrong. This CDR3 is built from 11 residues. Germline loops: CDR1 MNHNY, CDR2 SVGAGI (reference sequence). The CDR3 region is CASGNGGEQYF. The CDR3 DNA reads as TGTGCCAGCGGGAACGGAGGCGAGCAGTACTTC.

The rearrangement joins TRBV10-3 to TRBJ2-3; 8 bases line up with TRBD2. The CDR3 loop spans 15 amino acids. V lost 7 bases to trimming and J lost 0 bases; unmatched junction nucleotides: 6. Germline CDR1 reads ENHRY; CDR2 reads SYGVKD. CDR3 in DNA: TGTGCCATCACTCGTAGCGGGGCTAGCACAGATACGCAGTATTTT. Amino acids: CAITRSGASTDTQYF.

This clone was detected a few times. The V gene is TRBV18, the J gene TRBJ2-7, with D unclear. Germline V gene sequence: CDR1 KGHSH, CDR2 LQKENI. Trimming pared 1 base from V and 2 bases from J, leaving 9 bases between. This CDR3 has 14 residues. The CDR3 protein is CASSPRPETYEQYF. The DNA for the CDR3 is TGTGCCAGCTCACCACGGCCGGAGACCTACGAGCAGTACTTC.

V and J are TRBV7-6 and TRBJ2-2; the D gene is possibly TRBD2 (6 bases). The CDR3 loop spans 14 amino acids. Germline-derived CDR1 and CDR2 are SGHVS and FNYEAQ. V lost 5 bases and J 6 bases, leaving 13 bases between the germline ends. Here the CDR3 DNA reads TGTGCCAGCAGCCCTACGTGGGGGGCCGGGGAGCTGTTTTTT. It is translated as CASSPTWGAGELFF.

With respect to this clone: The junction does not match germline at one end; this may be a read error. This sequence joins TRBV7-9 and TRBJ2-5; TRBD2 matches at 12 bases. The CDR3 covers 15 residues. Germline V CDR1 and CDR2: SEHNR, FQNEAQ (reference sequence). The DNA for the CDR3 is TGTGCCAGCAGCCTAGCGGGGGGGCGTAGTGAGACCCAGTACTTC. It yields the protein CASSLAGGRSETQYF. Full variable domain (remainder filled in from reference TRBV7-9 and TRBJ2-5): DTGVSQNPRHKITKRGQNVTFRCDPISEHNRLYWYRQTLGQGPEFLTYFQNEAQLEKSRLLSDRFSAERPKGSFSTLEIQRTEQGDSAMYLCASSLAGGRSETQYFGPGTRLLVL.

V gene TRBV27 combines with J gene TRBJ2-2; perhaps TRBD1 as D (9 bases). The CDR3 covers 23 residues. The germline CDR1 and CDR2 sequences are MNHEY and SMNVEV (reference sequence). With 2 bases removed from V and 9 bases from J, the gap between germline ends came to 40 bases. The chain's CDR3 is CASSLLAVQGAPGWNSGARELFF. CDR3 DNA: TGTGCCAGCAGTTTACTAGCTGTACAGGGGGCGCCCGGTTGGAATAGCGGGGCCAGGGAGCTGTTTTTT.

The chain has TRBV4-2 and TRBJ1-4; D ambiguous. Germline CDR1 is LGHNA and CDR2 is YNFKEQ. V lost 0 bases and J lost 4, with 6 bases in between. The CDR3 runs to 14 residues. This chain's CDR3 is CASSQDYGNEKLFF. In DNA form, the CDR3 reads TGTGCCAGCAGCCAAGATTACGGTAATGAAAAACTGTTTTTT.

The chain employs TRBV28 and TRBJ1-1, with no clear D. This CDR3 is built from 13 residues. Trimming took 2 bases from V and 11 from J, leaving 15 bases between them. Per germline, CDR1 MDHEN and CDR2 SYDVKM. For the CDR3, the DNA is TGTGCCAGCAGTTTAGTCGACACGGTTGGGGCTTTCTTT. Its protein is CASSLVDTVGAFF.

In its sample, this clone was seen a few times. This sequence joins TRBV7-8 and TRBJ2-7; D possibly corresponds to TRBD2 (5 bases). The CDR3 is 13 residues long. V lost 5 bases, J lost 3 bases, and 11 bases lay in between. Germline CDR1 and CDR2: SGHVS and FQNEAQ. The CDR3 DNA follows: TGTGCCAGCAGCCCTGGGAGATTCTACGAGCAGTACTTC. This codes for CASSPGRFYEQYF.

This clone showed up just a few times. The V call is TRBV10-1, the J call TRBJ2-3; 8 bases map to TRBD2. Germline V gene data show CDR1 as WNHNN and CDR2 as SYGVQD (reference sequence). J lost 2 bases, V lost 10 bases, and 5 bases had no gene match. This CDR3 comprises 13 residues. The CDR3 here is CATAGEYTDTQYF. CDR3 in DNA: TGCGCCACAGCGGGGGAATACACAGATACGCAGTATTTT.

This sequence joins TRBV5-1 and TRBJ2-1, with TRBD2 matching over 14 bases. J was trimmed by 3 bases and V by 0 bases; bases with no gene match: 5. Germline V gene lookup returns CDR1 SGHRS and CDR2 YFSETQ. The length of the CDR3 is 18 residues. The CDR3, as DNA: TGCGCCAGCAGCTTGGCCGGGACTAGCGGGAGATTCTACAATGAGCAGTTCTTC. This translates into CASSLAGTSGRFYNEQFF.

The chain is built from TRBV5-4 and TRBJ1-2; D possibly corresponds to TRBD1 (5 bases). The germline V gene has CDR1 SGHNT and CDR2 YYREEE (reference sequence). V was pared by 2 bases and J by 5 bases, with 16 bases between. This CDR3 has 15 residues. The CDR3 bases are TGTGCCAGCAGCTTCCCGGGGGAGGATGATTATGGCTACACCTTC. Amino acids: CASSFPGEDDYGYTF.

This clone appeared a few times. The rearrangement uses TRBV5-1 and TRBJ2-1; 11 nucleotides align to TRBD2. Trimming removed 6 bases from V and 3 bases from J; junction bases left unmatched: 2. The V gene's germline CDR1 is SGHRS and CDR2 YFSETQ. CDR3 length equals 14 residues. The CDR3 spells CASTTSGGYNEQFF. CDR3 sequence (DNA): TGCGCCAGCACAACTAGCGGGGGCTACAATGAGCAGTTCTTC.

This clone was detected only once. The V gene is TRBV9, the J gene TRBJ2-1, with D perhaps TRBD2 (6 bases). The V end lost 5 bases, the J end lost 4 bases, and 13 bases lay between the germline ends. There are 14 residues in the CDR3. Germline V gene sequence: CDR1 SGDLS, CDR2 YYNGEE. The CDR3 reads CASSYSGEYNEQFF. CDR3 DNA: TGTGCCAGCAGTTATTCGGGGGAGTACAATGAGCAGTTCTTC.

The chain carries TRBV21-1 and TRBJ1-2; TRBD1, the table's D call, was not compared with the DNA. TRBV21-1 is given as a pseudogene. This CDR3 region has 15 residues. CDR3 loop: CAREDREASGLGYTF. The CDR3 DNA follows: TGTGCCAGGGAAGACAGGGAGGCGTCGGGATTGGGCTACACCTTC.

The CDR3 here is CASSLAPKRDDGELFF. Written as DNA, the CDR3 is TGTGCCAGCAGCTTAGCGCCGAAGCGGGATGACGGGGAGCTGTTTTTT. The J gene is TRBJ2-2, the V gene TRBV7-9, with 7 bases fitting TRBD2. The CDR3 is 16 residues long. Trimming cost V 0 bases and J 7 bases; bases outside gene matches: 8. CDR1 SEHNR and CDR2 FQNEAQ come from the germline V gene (reference sequence).

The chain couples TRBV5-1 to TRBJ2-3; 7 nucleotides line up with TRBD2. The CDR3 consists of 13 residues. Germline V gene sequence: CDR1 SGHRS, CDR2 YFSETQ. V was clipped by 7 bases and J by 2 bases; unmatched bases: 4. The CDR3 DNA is TGCGCCAGCGGGGAGGGAGTCACAGATACGCAGTATTTT. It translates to CASGEGVTDTQYF.

The CDR3 sequence is CASSLSLRGNYGYTF. The DNA for the CDR3 is TGTGCCAGCAGTTTGAGCCTCAGGGGGAACTATGGCTACACCTTC. V usage is TRBV28 and J usage is TRBJ1-2; 7 bases match TRBD1. From germline, CDR1 is MDHEN and CDR2 SYDVKM. This CDR3 region has 15 residues. Trimming at V came to 3 bases and at J to 2 bases, leaving 6 bases not matched to a gene.

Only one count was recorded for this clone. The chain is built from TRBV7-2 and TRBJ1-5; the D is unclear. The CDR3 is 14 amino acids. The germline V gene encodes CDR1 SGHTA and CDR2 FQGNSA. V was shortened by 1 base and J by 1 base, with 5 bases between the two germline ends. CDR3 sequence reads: CASSLGPSNQPQHF. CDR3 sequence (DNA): TGTGCCAGCAGCTTAGGGCCAAGCAATCAGCCCCAGCATTTT. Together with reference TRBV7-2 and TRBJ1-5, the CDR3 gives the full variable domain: GAGVSQSPSNKVTEKGKDVELRCDPISGHTALYWYRQSLGQGLEFLIYFQGNSAPDKSGLPSDRFSAERTGGSVSTLTIQRTQQEDSAVYLCASSLGPSNQPQHFGDGTRLSIL.

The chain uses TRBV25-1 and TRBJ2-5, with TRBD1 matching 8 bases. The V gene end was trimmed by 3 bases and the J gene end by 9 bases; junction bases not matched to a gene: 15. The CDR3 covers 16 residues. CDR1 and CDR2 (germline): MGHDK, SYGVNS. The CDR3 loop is CASSEERQGIGEAQYF. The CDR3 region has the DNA TGTGCCAGCAGTGAGGAGAGACAGGGGATAGGGGAGGCCCAGTACTTC.